This T cell receptor beta chain emerged from a study of blood T cell repertoires in COVID-19. Study summary: Specimens from acute and convalescent COVID-19 originated in the United States, Italy and Spain. The analysed material was cDNA or gDNA that came from T cells, B-cell-depleted T cells, or PBMCs.

V dropped 1 base and J dropped 2 bases, with 15 bases sitting between them. Germline loops: CDR1 LGHNA, CDR2 YNFKEQ. The CDR3 spans 17 residues. Sequencing was performed with immunoSEQ multiplex PCR; in TCRdb, only in-frame clones are kept and a portion is missing. The sample carries over 250,000 clones, about 80% recorded once. The gene calls are TRBV4-2 and TRBJ1-3; D is undetermined. The TCR sequence derives from a man aged 25 to 45 with acute COVID-19. Sequences were obtained from PBMCs or T cells enriched from blood (not recorded which). CDR3 sequence reads: CASSQAGNSWTGNTIYF. DNA for the CDR3: TGTGCCAGCAGCCAAGCGGGGAACAGTTGGACTGGAAACACCATATATTTT.